This TCR beta chain was obtained from a study of neoadjuvant anti-PD-1 for oral cavity cancer. Overall study results and limits: Only three patients per response group were TCR-analyzed; validation needed.

The CDR3 has 14 amino acids. V was clipped by 0 bases and J by 4 bases, with 10 bases between them. The germline V gene has CDR1 MNHNS and CDR2 SASEGT. This sample's time point: after neoadjuvant nivolumab, at surgical resection. The patients had HPV-negative, locally advanced oral cavity squamous cell carcinoma. Measured with immunoSEQ multiplex PCR; TCRdb has only the in-frame clones, and not every one. The sample lists 55,000 to 75,000 clones, less than 90% occurring once. This clone was observed a handful of times. Its antigen remains unidentified. The chain links TRBV6-1 to TRBJ2-7; D is ambiguous. The TCR sequence derives from a person aged 35-80 years with oral cavity squamous cell carcinoma. This material consisted of PBMCs, taken after nivolumab (anti-PD-1) treatment. CDR3 sequence: CASSEAWGRYEQYF. The CDR3 DNA reads TGTGCCAGCAGTGAAGCATGGGGTAGGTACGAGCAGTACTTC.